Listed here are 17 T cell receptor beta chains from one sample, sequenced in a study of blood T cell repertoires in COVID-19. TCRdb's copy holds only in-frame clones and misses some; the assay was immunoSEQ multiplex PCR. The table includes some 150,000 clones, 65% to 90% detected once. Sequencing was performed on peripheral blood. These receptors were collected from a woman aged 50 to 65 with acute or convalescent COVID-19.

V usage is TRBV6-2 or TRBV6-3 and J usage is TRBJ2-5; 13 bases fit TRBD2. Germline lookup yields CDR1 MNHEY and CDR2 SVGEGT. Trimming took 6 bases from V and 5 from J; bases not matched to a gene: 9. This CDR3 comprises 16 residues. CDR3 protein: CASSFGLAGVRETQYF. The CDR3 nucleotides read TGTGCCAGCAGCTTCGGACTAGCGGGAGTTCGGGAGACCCAGTACTTC.

The chain carries TRBV24-1 and TRBJ1-5; 8 positions agree with TRBD1. This CDR3 spans 13 amino acids. Trimming at V came to 9 bases and at J to 6 bases, leaving 6 bases not matched to a gene. The V gene's germline CDR1 is KGHDR and CDR2 SFDVKD. The CDR3 reads CATQGALGQPQHF. The CDR3 coding sequence is TGTGCCACCCAGGGGGCGTTGGGTCAGCCCCAGCATTTT.

This sequence joins TRBV4-2 and TRBJ2-3; 7 bases map to TRBD1. Losses at the gene ends were 1 base for V and 2 bases for J; bases not matched to a gene: 6. CDR1 is LGHNA, CDR2 YNFKEQ, per germline. The length of the CDR3 is 16 residues. CDR3 sequence: CASSQGRTGYTDTQYF. For the CDR3, the DNA is TGTGCCAGCAGCCAAGGTAGGACAGGATACACAGATACGCAGTATTTT.

The CDR3 bases are TGCGCCAGCAGTGATTCCCCCGGGGATGATGGCTACACCTTC. This codes for CASSDSPGDDGYTF. This sequence joins TRBV10-2 and TRBJ1-2; the D is unclear. Deletions cut 3 bases from V and 6 bases from J, with 14 bases between. Germline CDR1 and CDR2: WSHSY and SAAADI. The CDR3 is 14 residues long.

V usage is TRBV15 and J usage is TRBJ2-5; the match to TRBD2 covers 9 bases. CDR1 and CDR2 from the germline V gene are LNHNV and YYDKDF (reference sequence). This CDR3 is 13 amino acids long. Unmatched junction bases numbered 7, after V lost 0 bases and J lost 14 bases. The CDR3 sequence: CATSRDHVLAGYF. CDR3 coding DNA: TGTGCCACCAGCAGAGATCATGTACTAGCGGGCTACTTC.

The chain is built from TRBV6-6 and TRBJ1-2, with 8 nucleotides matching TRBD1. The CDR3 contains 11 residues. Germline V CDR1 and CDR2: MNHNY, SVGAGI (reference sequence). The CDR3 is CGINRGNGYTF. CDR3 DNA sequence: TGTGGCATAAACAGGGGGAATGGCTACACCTTC.

V usage is TRBV7-6 and J usage is TRBJ1-2, with 9 bases fitting TRBD1. This CDR3 spans 16 amino acids. Germline V lookup: CDR1 SGHVS, CDR2 FNYEAQ. V was pared by 5 bases and J by 6 bases, with 13 bases of the junction left unmatched. This chain's CDR3 is CASSPTGGPNRDGYTF. As DNA, the CDR3 is TGTGCCAGCAGCCCCACAGGGGGCCCGAACAGGGATGGCTACACCTTC.

The V and J genes are TRBV4-3 and TRBJ2-3; the D gene is possibly TRBD1 (5 bases). CDR3 length: 17 amino acids. Germline CDR1 reads LGHNA; CDR2 reads YSLEER. V was clipped by 0 bases and J by 0 bases, with 13 bases between them. The CDR3, as DNA: TGCGCCAGCAGCCAAGATGTTATACAGGCCAGCACAGATACGCAGTATTTT. Translated: CASSQDVIQASTDTQYF.

This sequence joins TRBV11-2 and TRBJ2-7; 8 nucleotides match TRBD2. CDR3 length: 14 residues. V was clipped by 1 base and J by 7 bases; unmatched bases: 6. The germline CDR1 and CDR2 sequences are SGHAT and FQNNGV. Here the CDR3 DNA reads TGTGCCAGCAGCTTAGCGGGAGGGCCGTTAGAGCAGTACTTC. This sequence encodes CASSLAGGPLEQYF.

The genes are TRBV7-3 and TRBJ2-3; a possible D gene is TRBD1 (6 bases). V lost 5 bases, J lost 9 bases, and 12 bases lay in between. CDR3 length: 12 amino acids. In germline, CDR1 is SGHTA, CDR2 FQGTGA. Here the CDR3 reads CASSTQGITQYF. CDR3 coding DNA: TGTGCCAGCAGCACTCAGGGGATCACGCAGTATTTT.

The chain uses TRBV6-2 or TRBV6-3 and TRBJ1-5; 7 positions agree with TRBD1. This CDR3 is built from 19 residues. The germline gives CDR1 MNHEY, CDR2 SVGEGT. With 2 bases clipped from V and 0 bases from J, the junction kept 13 bases outside the gene matches. CDR3 sequence reads: CASSYLLGRTGLSNQPQHF. The CDR3 nucleotides read TGTGCCAGCAGTTACCTACTCGGAAGGACAGGCCTTAGCAATCAGCCCCAGCATTTT.

The chain links TRBV6-2 or TRBV6-3 to TRBJ2-3; tentative D call: TRBD2 (6 bases). This CDR3 region has 15 residues. Trimming left V 0 bases short and J 2 bases short, with 9 bases between. CDR1 is MNHEY, CDR2 SVGEGT, per germline. The CDR3 bases are TGTGCCAGCAGTTACTCTAGCGGAGACACAGATACGCAGTATTTT. Protein: CASSYSSGDTDTQYF.

CDR3 residues: CASSLSRTGGYNEQFF. As DNA, the CDR3 is TGTGCCAGCAGCTTAAGTCGGACAGGGGGTTACAATGAGCAGTTCTTC. The V call is TRBV7-7, the J call TRBJ2-1; 10 positions agree with TRBD1. The V gene end was trimmed by 2 bases and the J gene end by 4 bases; junction bases not matched to a gene: 5. Per the germline V gene, CDR1 is SSHAT and CDR2 is FNYEAQ (reference sequence). The CDR3 has 16 amino acids.

This clone came up once. V is TRBV29-1 and J is TRBJ2-4; the D gene is possibly TRBD2 (6 bases). From germline, CDR1 is SQVTM and CDR2 ANQGSEA. The CDR3 runs 13 residues. Trimming left V 3 bases short and J 5 bases short, with 11 bases between. The CDR3 sequence: CSVEVLAENIQYF. The DNA of the CDR3 is TGCAGCGTTGAGGTACTAGCTGAAAACATTCAGTACTTC.

The CDR3 loop reads CASTKLTGGLRSTDTQYF. The CDR3 region has the DNA TGTGCCAGTACCAAACTTACCGGGGGACTCAGAAGCACAGATACGCAGTATTTT. The chain is built from TRBV19 and TRBJ2-3; TRBD2 might be the D (6 bases). V was trimmed by 7 bases and J by 0 bases, leaving 23 bases between them. This CDR3 has 18 amino acids. The V gene's germline CDR1 is LNHDA and CDR2 SQIVND (reference sequence).

The chain combines TRBV6-5 with TRBJ1-2; 8 bases line up with TRBD1. The CDR3 is 14 amino acids. Trimming removed 10 bases from V and 7 bases from J; junction bases left unmatched: 14. The germline CDR1 and CDR2 sequences are MNHEY and SVGAGI. CDR3 sequence: CAITRTGLNRGYTF. The CDR3 DNA sequence: TGTGCCATCACGAGGACAGGGTTGAACCGTGGCTACACCTTC.

This clone was observed once. The chain joins TRBV19 to TRBJ1-2; no clear D gene. The CDR3 loop spans 13 amino acids. Between the trimmed V and J ends, which lost 0 bases and 8 bases, there was a span of 10 bases. Germline CDR1 LNHDA, CDR2 SQIVND (reference sequence). Here the CDR3 DNA reads TGTGCCAGTAGTATAGAGTTTGGAGCAGGCTACACCTTC. Protein product: CASSIEFGAGYTF. The full variable domain, with the rest looked up from reference TRBV19 and TRBJ1-2, is DGGITQSPKYLFRKEGQNVTLSCEQNLNHDAMYWYRQDPGQGLRLIYYSQIVNDFQKGDIAEGYSVSREKKESFPLTVTSAQKNPTAFYLCASSIEFGAGYTFGSGTRLTVV.